The 26 T cell receptor beta chains below were found in one sample sequenced in a study of molecular identifiers for immune sequencing clone quantification (dated by TCRdb to between 2017 and 2018). The method was PCR. These reads were obtained on a NextSeq 500. TCRdb cleaned the public reads at Q25 with fastp, built clones with MiXCR and kept in-frame beta chains. Records with the same CDR3 protein are collapsed into one entry carrying the most frequent genes and DNA. Present in this sample are roughly 630,000 distinct CDR3 sequences, around 25% of which were seen just once. 0.78% of the sample belongs to the ten largest clones. The specimen sequenced was naive CD8+ T cells from blood, with Jurkat cell RNA spiked in. The label giving this sample's cell subset or site can be read as: FACS-sorted CD8+CD4-CCR7+CD45RA+ naive T cells. The origin of the receptors is a human donor in good health. Some libraries in this study had Jurkat cell RNA spiked in.

Ten or more counts support this clonotype. The rearrangement links TRBV20-1 to TRBJ2-3, with D uncertain. The CDR3 consists of 14 residues. V lost 6 bases to trimming and J lost 2 bases, with 15 bases between them. Germline-derived CDR1 and CDR2 are DFQATT and SNEGSKA (reference sequence). CDR3: CSAPLLKHTDTQYF. As DNA, the CDR3 is TGCAGTGCCCCCCTTCTAAAGCACACAGATACGCAGTATTTT.

The genes are TRBV2 and TRBJ1-3, with D possibly being TRBD1 (5 bases). V lost 1 base, J lost 0 bases, and 13 bases lay in between. CDR1 and CDR2 from the germline V gene are SNHLY and FYNNEI. The CDR3 has 17 amino acids. The CDR3 region is CASSEGGLSASGNTIYF. Written as DNA, the CDR3 is TGTGCCAGCAGTGAAGGGGGACTGTCAGCCTCTGGAAACACCATATATTTT.

In its sample, this clonotype was seen many times. The rearrangement joins TRBV28 to TRBJ2-7; TRBD1 might be the D (6 bases). The CDR3 is made up of 14 amino acids. V was cut by 4 bases and J by 7 bases, with 17 bases left in between. Germline CDR1 and CDR2: MDHEN and SYDVKM. CDR3 sequence (DNA): TGTGCCAGCAGTTCCTCGGACAGCTTATGGGAGCAGTACTTC. Translation gives CASSSSDSLWEQYF.

The chain links TRBV6-5 to TRBJ2-1; D is uncertain. Germline loops: CDR1 MNHEY, CDR2 SVGAGI. Trimming took off 2 bases at V and 4 bases at J, with 9 bases between the two ends. The CDR3 has 14 residues. CDR3: CASSYMGIYNEQFF. CDR3 nucleotide sequence: TGTGCCAGCAGTTACATGGGGATTTACAATGAGCAGTTCTTC.

This rearrangement joins TRBV6-2 or TRBV6-3 to TRBJ2-7; 8 bases fit TRBD1. There are 15 residues in the CDR3. Germline CDR1 and CDR2: MNHEY and SVGEGT. V gave up 0 bases and J gave up 5 bases; unmatched junction bases: 6. DNA of the CDR3: TGTGCCAGCAGTTACTCGTGGCAGGGGGCCAACGAGCAGTACTTC. The encoded protein is CASSYSWQGANEQYF.

This clonotype was detected once. Since a much larger clone is just one base distant, this may be a read error. This rearrangement joins TRBV12-3 or TRBV12-4 to TRBJ2-3; TRBD1 is a possible D gene (6 bases). This CDR3 is 14 amino acids long. CDR3 in DNA: TGTGCCAGCAGTTCACTACAGGGCACAGGTACGCAGTATTTT. Translation: CASSSLQGTGTQYF.

Regarding this clonotype: A single base separates this from a much larger clone, so it may be a read error. This chain joins TRBV12-3 or TRBV12-4 and TRBJ2-7; 7 bases map to TRBD2. This CDR3 is 17 amino acids long. In nucleotides, the CDR3 is TGTGCCAGCATTTTAGAGGTGCTGAGCGGGGACTCCTACGAGCAGTACTTC. Its protein product is CASILEVLSGDSYEQYF.

This clonotype turned up a few times. The chain has TRBV7-9 and TRBJ2-5; TRBD2 agrees at 9 bases. This CDR3 has 15 residues. Per the germline V gene, CDR1 is SEHNR and CDR2 is FQNEAQ (reference sequence). The junction had 9 bases not matched to a gene; V was cut back by 5 bases and J by 5 bases. The CDR3 bases are TGTGCCAGCAGCGAGGGGACTAGCTGGGGCGAGACCCAGTACTTC. It codes for CASSEGTSWGETQYF. The whole variable domain, filled in from reference TRBV7-9 and TRBJ2-5, reads DTGVSQNPRHKITKRGQNVTFRCDPISEHNRLYWYRQTLGQGPEFLTYFQNEAQLEKSRLLSDRFSAERPKGSFSTLEIQRTEQGDSAMYLCASSEGTSWGETQYFGPGTRLLVL.

This clonotype has ten or more counts. The chain employs TRBV28 and TRBJ1-1, with D possibly TRBD1 on 5 matching bases. Germline V gene lookup returns CDR1 MDHEN and CDR2 SYDVKM. The length of the CDR3 is 13 residues. V lost 11 bases, J lost 1 base, and 14 bases lay in between. The CDR3 DNA is TGTGCCGTCTCAGGGATTCGGAACACTGAAGCTTTCTTT. It yields the protein CAVSGIRNTEAFF.

About this clonotype: The junction differs from germline at one of its ends, possibly a read error. This sequence joins TRBV10-3 and TRBJ2-1; unclear D gene. Germline CDR1 is ENHRY and CDR2 is SYGVKD. This CDR3 comprises 12 residues. The CDR3 nucleotides read TGTGCCATCGGCAACTCCTACAATGAGAAGTTCTTC. Translation gives CAIGNSYNEKFF.

This clonotype appeared many times. The chain uses TRBV3-1 and TRBJ2-2; D remains ambiguous. Germline V gives CDR1 LGHDT, CDR2 YNNKEL (reference sequence). The CDR3 has 13 amino acids. The V end was cut by 6 bases, the J end by 1 base, with 6 bases between. The CDR3 protein is CASRDLNTGELFF. The CDR3 DNA follows: TGTGCCAGCAGGGACCTGAACACCGGGGAGCTGTTTTTT. Based on the CDR3 plus reference TRBV3-1 and TRBJ2-2, the full variable domain is DTAVSQTPKYLVTQMGNDKSIKCEQNLGHDTMYWYKQDSKKFLKIMFSYNNKELIINETVPNRFSPKSPDKAHLNLHINSLELGDSAVYFCASRDLNTGELFFGEGSRLTVL.

This clonotype showed up many times. The chain couples TRBV6-5 to TRBJ2-3, with 16 nucleotides matching TRBD2. Germline V gene sequence: CDR1 MNHEY, CDR2 SVGAGI. This CDR3 has 19 amino acids. V trimming: 5 bases; J trimming: 8 bases; junction bases outside the gene matches: 16. The CDR3 reads CASSPPGLAGGGSRGTQYF. For the CDR3, the DNA is TGTGCCAGCAGTCCTCCGGGACTAGCGGGAGGGGGAAGCCGAGGTACGCAGTATTTT.

The chain is built from TRBV6-2 or TRBV6-3 and TRBJ2-7; D uncertain. Germline values: CDR1 MNHEY, CDR2 SVGEGT. The length of the CDR3 is 13 residues. V was pared by 2 bases and J by 6 bases, with 11 bases between. The DNA of the CDR3 is TGTGCCAGCAGTTACGGTTCCGGTCCCGAGCAGTACTTC. It codes for CASSYGSGPEQYF.

Comment on this clonotype: A read error may be the cause here, since a much bigger clone is one base away. The chain employs TRBV28 and TRBJ2-3, with TRBD2 matching over 9 bases. V trimming: 8 bases; J trimming: 3 bases; junction bases outside the gene matches: 6. Germline CDR1 is MDHEN and CDR2 is SYDVKM. CDR3 length: 14 amino acids. The CDR3 region has the DNA TGTGCCAGCGGTCAGAGCGGGAGGACAGATACGCAGTATTTT. Translated: CASGQSGRTDTQYF. The full variable domain, completed using reference TRBV28 and TRBJ2-3, is DVKVTQSSRYLVKRTGEKVFLECVQDMDHENMFWYRQDPGLGLRLIYFSYDVKMKEKGDIPEGYSVSREKKERFSLILESASTNQTSMYLCASGQSGRTDTQYFGPGTRLTVL.

V is TRBV6-4 and J is TRBJ2-2; D may be TRBD2 (6 bases). The CDR3 loop spans 14 amino acids. V was shortened by 2 bases and J by 7 bases, with 11 bases between the two germline ends. From germline, CDR1 is MRHNA and CDR2 SNTAGT. CDR3 region: CASSDGGLFGELFF. CDR3 in DNA: TGTGCCAGCAGTGACGGAGGACTATTCGGGGAGCTGTTTTTT.

The sample holds many counts of this clonotype. The chain couples TRBV7-9 to TRBJ1-5; D is undetermined. The CDR3 is 16 residues long. Looked up from germline, CDR1 is SEHNR and CDR2 is FQNEAQ (reference sequence). V shed 5 bases and J shed 4 bases, with 18 bases lying between them. As DNA, the CDR3 is TGTGCCAGCAGCCCAGTCTCCGTCGATCCGAATCAGCCCCAGCATTTT. Translation gives CASSPVSVDPNQPQHF.

This clonotype was counted only a few times. The V and J genes are TRBV9 and TRBJ2-1; no clear D. V dropped 4 bases and J dropped 4 bases, with 21 bases sitting between them. Germline V gives CDR1 SGDLS, CDR2 YYNGEE. The length of the CDR3 is 17 residues. Here the CDR3 reads CASSPTSGFVMYNEQFF. CDR3 DNA: TGTGCCAGCAGCCCAACCTCCGGGTTCGTCATGTACAATGAGCAGTTCTTC.

This clonotype was observed a few times. The chain employs TRBV7-9 and TRBJ1-5; D remains unclear. V was pared by 4 bases and J by 0 bases, with 16 bases between. The CDR3 runs 17 residues. Germline CDR1 is SEHNR and CDR2 is FQNEAQ (reference sequence). This CDR3 is CASSSRVTDDSNQPQHF. As DNA, the CDR3 is TGTGCCAGCAGCTCAAGGGTCACCGATGATAGCAATCAGCCCCAGCATTTT.

As regards this clonotype: Since the CDR3 does not end with the conserved phenylalanine or tryptophan, this likely comes from a read error. V gene TRBV19 combines with J gene TRBJ1-5; TRBD1 is a possible D gene (6 bases). Trimming took 0 bases from V and 4 from J, leaving 7 bases between them. Germline CDR1 and CDR2: LNHDA and SQIVND (reference sequence). CDR3 length: 14 amino acids. CDR3 sequence: CASSIEGTNQPQHL. DNA for the CDR3: TGTGCCAGTAGTATAGAAGGGACAAATCAGCCCCAGCATCTT.

There are many counts of this clonotype. The chain is built from TRBV6-2 or TRBV6-3 and TRBJ2-5; D is unclear. CDR3 length: 14 residues. Trimming pared 6 bases from V and 1 base from J, leaving 12 bases between. Germline CDR1 MNHEY, CDR2 SVGEGT. CDR3 nucleotides: TGTGCCAGCAGACGAATGGATCTCCAAGAGACCCAGTACTTC. Protein: CASRRMDLQETQYF.

This clonotype was seen many times. The chain is built from TRBV7-9 and TRBJ2-1, with 9 bases lining up with TRBD2. CDR1 is SEHNR and CDR2 is FQNEAQ in the germline V gene (reference sequence). The CDR3 is 17 residues long. V shed 4 bases, J shed 3 bases, and the junction held 10 bases outside the gene matches. CDR3 in DNA: TGTGCCAGCAGCTGGGCCCCAGCTAGCGGGAACTACAATGAGCAGTTCTTC. Its protein is CASSWAPASGNYNEQFF.

To note about this clonotype: Possible read error: a much larger clone is one base away. The rearrangement uses TRBV28 and TRBJ1-2, with D possibly being TRBD1 (5 bases). The length of the CDR3 is 17 residues. Looked up from germline, CDR1 is MDHEN and CDR2 is SYDVKM. In DNA form, the CDR3 reads TGTACCAGCAGTAATTTCCGCCGGGACGGAGCTAACTATGGCTACACCTTC. It specifies CTSSNFRRDGANYGYTF.

The chain joins TRBV4-1 to TRBJ2-7, with D maybe TRBD1 (5 bases). Germline assignment: CDR1 MGHRA and CDR2 YSYEKL. The length of the CDR3 is 15 residues. The germline V and J ends were trimmed by 5 bases and 0 bases, with 14 bases remaining between them. The CDR3 DNA is TGCGCCAGCAGCTACAAATTGACAGCCTCCTACGAGCAGTACTTC. Encoded protein: CASSYKLTASYEQYF.

This clonotype has a handful of counts. This sequence joins TRBV19 and TRBJ1-1, with D possibly TRBD1 on 6 matching bases. Per the germline V gene, CDR1 is LNHDA and CDR2 is SQIVND (reference sequence). This CDR3 comprises 15 residues. With 4 bases removed from V and 2 bases from J, the gap between germline ends came to 14 bases. Written as DNA, the CDR3 is TGTGCCAGTAGTACTCCTACTGGGGGCAACACTGAAGCTTTCTTT. Translation gives CASSTPTGGNTEAFF.

This clonotype was detected many times. The chain joins TRBV9 to TRBJ1-1, with D unresolved. Germline CDR1 SGDLS, CDR2 YYNGEE. The CDR3 covers 15 residues. V lost 0 bases and J lost 3, with 12 bases in between. CDR3: CASSVGGGQDTEAFF. The CDR3 nucleotides are TGTGCCAGCAGCGTAGGCGGAGGGCAGGACACTGAAGCTTTCTTT.

CDR3 DNA: TGCGCCAGTGCGGGGGGGAGAACCTACAATGAGCAGTTCTTC. Encoded protein: CASAGGRTYNEQFF. V usage is TRBV4-1 and J usage is TRBJ2-1, with 9 bases identical to TRBD2. After removal of 9 bases from V and 2 bases from J, the junction contained 5 bases not matched to a gene. In germline, CDR1 is MGHRA, CDR2 YSYEKL. CDR3 size: 14 residues.